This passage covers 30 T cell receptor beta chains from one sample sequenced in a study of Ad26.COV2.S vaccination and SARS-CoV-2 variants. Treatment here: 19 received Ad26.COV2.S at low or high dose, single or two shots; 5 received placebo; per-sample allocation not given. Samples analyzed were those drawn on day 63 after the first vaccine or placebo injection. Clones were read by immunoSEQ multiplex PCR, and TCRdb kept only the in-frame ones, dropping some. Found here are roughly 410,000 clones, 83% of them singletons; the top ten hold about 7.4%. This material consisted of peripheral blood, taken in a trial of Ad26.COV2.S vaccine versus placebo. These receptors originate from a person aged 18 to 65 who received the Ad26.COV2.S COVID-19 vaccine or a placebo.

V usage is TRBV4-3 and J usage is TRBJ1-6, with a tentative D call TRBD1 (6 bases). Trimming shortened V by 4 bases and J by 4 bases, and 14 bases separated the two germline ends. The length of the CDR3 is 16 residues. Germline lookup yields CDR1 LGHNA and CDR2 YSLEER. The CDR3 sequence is CASSREQGAYNSPLHF. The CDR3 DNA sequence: TGCGCCAGCAGCCGAGAACAGGGAGCTTATAATTCACCCCTCCACTTT.

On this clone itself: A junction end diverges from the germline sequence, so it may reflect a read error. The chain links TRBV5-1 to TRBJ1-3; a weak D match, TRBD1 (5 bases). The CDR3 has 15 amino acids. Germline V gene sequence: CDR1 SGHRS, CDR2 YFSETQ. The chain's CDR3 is CASSPGSGAGNTIYF. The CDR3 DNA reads TGCGCCAGCAGCCCCGGCTCTGGGGCTGGGAACACCATATATTTT.

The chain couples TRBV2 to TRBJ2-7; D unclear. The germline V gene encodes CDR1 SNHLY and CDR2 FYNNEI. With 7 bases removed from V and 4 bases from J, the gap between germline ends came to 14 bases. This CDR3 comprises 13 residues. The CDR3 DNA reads TGTGCCAGCAAAATCGGCAGAAAATACGAGCAGTACTTC. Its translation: CASKIGRKYEQYF.

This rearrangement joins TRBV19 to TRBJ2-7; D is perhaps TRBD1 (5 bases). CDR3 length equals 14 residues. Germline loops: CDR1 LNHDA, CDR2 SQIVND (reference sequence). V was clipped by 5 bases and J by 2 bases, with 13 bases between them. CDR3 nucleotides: TGTGCCAGTAGTGCCTTCGACAGAGCCTACGAGCAGTACTTC. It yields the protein CASSAFDRAYEQYF.

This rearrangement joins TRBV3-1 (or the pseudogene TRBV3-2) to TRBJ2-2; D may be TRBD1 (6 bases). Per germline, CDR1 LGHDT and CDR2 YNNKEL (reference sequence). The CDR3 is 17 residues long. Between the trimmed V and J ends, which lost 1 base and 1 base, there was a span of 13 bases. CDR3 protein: CASSQGPGRGNTGELFF. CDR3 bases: TGTGCCAGCAGCCAAGGCCCGGGCAGGGGGAACACCGGGGAGCTGTTTTTT.

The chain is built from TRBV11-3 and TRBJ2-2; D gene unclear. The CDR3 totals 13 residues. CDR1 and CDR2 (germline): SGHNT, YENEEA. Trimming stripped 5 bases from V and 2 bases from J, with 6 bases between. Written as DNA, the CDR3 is TGTGCCAGCAGCGCAGGCAACACCGGGGAGCTGTTTTTT. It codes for CASSAGNTGELFF.

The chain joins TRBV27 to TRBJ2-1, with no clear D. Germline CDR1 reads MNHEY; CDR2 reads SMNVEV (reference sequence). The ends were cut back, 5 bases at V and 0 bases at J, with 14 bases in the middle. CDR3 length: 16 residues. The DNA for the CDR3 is TGTGCCAGCAGTCGACTCCCCCCTAGCTCCTACAATGAGCAGTTCTTC. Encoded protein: CASSRLPPSSYNEQFF.

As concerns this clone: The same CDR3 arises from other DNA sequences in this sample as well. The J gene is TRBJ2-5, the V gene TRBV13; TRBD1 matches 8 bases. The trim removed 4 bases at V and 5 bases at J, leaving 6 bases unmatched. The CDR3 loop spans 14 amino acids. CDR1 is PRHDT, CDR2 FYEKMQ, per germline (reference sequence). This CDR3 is CASSSGTGGETQYF. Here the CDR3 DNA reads TGTGCCAGCAGCTCCGGGACAGGTGGTGAGACCCAGTACTTC.

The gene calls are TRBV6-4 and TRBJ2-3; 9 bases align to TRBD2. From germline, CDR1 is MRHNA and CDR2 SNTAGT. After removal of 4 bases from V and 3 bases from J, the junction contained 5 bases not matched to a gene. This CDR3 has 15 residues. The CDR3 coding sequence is TGTGCCAGCAGTGGGCAAAGCGGGAGGACAGATACGCAGTATTTT. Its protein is CASSGQSGRTDTQYF.

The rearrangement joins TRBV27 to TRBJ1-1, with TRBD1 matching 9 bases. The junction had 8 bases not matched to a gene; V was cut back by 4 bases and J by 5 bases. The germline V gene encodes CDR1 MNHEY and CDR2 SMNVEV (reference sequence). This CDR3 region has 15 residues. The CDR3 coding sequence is TGTGCCAGCAGTTACCAACAGGGGGCGGTGACTGAAGCTTTCTTT. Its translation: CASSYQQGAVTEAFF.

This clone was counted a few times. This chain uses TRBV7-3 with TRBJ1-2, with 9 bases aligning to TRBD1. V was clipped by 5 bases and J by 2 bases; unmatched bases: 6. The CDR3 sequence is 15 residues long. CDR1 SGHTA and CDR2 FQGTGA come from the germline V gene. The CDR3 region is CASSPTGGLNYGYTF. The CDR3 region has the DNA TGTGCCAGCAGCCCTACAGGGGGCCTGAACTATGGCTACACCTTC.

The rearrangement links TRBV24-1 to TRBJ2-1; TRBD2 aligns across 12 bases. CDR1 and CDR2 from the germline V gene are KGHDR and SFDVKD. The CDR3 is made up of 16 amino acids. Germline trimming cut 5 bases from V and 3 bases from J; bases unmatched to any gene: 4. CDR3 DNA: TGTGCCACCAGTGCGGGGACTAGCGGGTTCTACAATGAGCAGTTCTTC. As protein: CATSAGTSGFYNEQFF.

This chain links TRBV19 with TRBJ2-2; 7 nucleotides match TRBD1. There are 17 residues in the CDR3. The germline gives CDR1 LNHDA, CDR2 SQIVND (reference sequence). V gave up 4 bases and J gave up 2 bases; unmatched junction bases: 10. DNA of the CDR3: TGTGCCAGTAGTAGAGAGTCAGGGGGAGTTAACACCGGGGAGCTGTTTTTT. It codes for CASSRESGGVNTGELFF.

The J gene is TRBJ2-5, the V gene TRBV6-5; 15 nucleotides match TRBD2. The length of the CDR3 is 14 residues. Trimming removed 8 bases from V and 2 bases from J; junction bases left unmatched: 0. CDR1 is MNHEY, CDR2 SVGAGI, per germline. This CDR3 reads CASGTSGRQETQYF. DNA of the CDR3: TGTGCCAGCGGGACTAGCGGGAGGCAAGAGACCCAGTACTTC.

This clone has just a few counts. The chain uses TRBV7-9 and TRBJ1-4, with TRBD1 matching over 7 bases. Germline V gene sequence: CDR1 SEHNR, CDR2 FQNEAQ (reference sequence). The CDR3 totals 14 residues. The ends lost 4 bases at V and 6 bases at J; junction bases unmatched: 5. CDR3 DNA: TGTGCCAGCAGCTCCTACAGGGGCTATGAAAAACTGTTTTTT. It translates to CASSSYRGYEKLFF.

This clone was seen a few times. As DNA, the CDR3 is TGTGCCAGCAGTTCTACGATCCTCCACTTT. Its translation is CASSSTILHF. The V and J genes are TRBV7-9 and TRBJ1-6; D remains ambiguous. Trimming removed 6 bases at V and 15 bases at J, with 9 bases between. Germline CDR1 and CDR2: SEHNR and FQNEAQ (reference sequence). The CDR3 has 10 amino acids.

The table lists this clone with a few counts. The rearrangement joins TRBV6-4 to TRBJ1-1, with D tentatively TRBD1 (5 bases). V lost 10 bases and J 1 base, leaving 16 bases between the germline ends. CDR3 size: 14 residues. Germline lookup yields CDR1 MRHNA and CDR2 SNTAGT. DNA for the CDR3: TGTGCCACCAAAAAAGACAGAACGAACACTGAAGCTTTCTTT. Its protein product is CATKKDRTNTEAFF.

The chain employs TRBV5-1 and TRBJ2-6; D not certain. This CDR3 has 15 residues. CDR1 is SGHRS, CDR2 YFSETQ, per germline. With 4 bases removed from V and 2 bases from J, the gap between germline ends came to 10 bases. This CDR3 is CASSLGQPGANVLTF. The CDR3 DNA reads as TGCGCCAGCAGCCTAGGTCAACCTGGGGCCAACGTCCTGACTTTC.

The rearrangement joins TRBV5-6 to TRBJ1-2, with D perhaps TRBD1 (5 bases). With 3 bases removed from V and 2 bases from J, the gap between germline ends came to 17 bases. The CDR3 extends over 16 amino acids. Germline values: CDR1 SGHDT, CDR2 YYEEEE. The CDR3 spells CASSSYRWGGNYGYTF. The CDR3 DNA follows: TGTGCCAGCAGCTCCTACCGATGGGGGGGAAACTATGGCTACACCTTC.

CDR3 loop: CASSPVGSAYNEQFF. CDR3 DNA: TGTGCCAGCAGCCCGGTAGGGTCGGCCTACAATGAGCAGTTCTTC. This chain joins TRBV5-4 and TRBJ2-1; D is uncertain. Trimming took off 4 bases at V and 2 bases at J, with 13 bases between the two ends. CDR1 and CDR2 (germline): SGHNT, YYREEE (reference sequence). This CDR3 comprises 15 residues.

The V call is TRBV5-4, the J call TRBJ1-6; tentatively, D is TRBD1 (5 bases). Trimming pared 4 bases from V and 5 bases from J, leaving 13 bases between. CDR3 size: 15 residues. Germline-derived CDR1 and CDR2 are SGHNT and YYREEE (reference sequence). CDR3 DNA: TGTGCCAGCAGCGCTGGGACCACGGATAATTCACCCCTCCACTTT. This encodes CASSAGTTDNSPLHF.

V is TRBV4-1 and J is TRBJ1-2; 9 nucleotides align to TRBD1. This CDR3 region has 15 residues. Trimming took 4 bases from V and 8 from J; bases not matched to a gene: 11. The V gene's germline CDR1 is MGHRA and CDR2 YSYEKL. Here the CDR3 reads CASSLRTGVRKGYTF. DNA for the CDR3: TGCGCCAGCAGCCTCAGGACAGGGGTAAGGAAAGGCTACACCTTC.

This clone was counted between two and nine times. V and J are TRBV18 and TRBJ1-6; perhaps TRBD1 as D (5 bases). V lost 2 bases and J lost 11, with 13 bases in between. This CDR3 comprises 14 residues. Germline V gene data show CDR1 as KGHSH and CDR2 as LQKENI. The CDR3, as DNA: TGTGCCAGCTCACCAGTCCCTCAAGGGGCACCCCTCCACTTT. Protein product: CASSPVPQGAPLHF. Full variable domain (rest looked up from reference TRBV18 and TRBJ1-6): NAGVMQNPRHLVRRRGQEARLRCSPMKGHSHVYWYRQLPEEGLKFMVYLQKENIIDESGMPKERFSAEFPKEGPSILRIQQVVRGDSAAYFCASSPVPQGAPLHFGNGTRLTVT.

CDR3 coding DNA: TGTGCCAGCAGCTTATCCAGGGCGTACGAGCAGTACTTC. Translation gives CASSLSRAYEQYF. J is TRBJ2-7 and V is TRBV11-2; D might be TRBD1 (5 bases). CDR1 and CDR2 (germline): SGHAT, FQNNGV. This CDR3 is 13 amino acids long. V lost 2 bases and J lost 4, with 9 bases in between.

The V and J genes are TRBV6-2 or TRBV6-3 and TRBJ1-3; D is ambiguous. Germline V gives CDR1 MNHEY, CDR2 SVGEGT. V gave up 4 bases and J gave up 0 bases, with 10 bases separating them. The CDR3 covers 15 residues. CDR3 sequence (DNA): TGTGCCAGCAGTTTAAGCGGGAGCTCTGGAAACACCATATATTTT. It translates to CASSLSGSSGNTIYF.

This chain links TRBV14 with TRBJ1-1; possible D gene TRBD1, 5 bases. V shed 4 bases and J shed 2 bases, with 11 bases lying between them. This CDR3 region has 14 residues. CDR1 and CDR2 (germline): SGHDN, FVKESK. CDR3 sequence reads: CASSPLGGNTEAFF. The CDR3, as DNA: TGTGCCAGCAGCCCCTTGGGGGGTAACACTGAAGCTTTCTTT.

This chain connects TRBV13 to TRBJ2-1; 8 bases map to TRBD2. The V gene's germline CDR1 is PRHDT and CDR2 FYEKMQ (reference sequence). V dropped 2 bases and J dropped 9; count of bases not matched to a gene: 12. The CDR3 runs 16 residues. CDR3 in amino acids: CASSLYAGGPPSEQFF. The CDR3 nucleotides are TGTGCCAGCAGCTTATACGCGGGAGGCCCGCCGAGTGAGCAGTTCTTC.

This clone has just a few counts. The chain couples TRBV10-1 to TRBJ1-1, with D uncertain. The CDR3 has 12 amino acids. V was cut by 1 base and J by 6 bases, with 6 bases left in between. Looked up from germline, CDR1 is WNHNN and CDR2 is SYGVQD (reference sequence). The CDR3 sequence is CASSELGAEAFF. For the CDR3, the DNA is TGCGCCAGCAGTGAGTTGGGAGCTGAAGCTTTCTTT.

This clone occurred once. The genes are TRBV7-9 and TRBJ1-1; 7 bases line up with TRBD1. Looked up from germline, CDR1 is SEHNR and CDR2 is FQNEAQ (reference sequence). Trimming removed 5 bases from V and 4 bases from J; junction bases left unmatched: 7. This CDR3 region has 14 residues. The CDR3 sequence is CASSPNRGGTEAFF. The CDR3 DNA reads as TGTGCCAGCAGCCCCAACAGGGGTGGCACTGAAGCTTTCTTT.

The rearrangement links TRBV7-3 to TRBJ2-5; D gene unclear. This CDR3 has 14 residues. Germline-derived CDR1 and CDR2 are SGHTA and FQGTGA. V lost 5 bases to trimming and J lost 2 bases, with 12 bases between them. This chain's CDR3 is CASSVGPRQETQYF. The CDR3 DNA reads TGTGCCAGCAGCGTCGGGCCACGTCAAGAGACCCAGTACTTC.